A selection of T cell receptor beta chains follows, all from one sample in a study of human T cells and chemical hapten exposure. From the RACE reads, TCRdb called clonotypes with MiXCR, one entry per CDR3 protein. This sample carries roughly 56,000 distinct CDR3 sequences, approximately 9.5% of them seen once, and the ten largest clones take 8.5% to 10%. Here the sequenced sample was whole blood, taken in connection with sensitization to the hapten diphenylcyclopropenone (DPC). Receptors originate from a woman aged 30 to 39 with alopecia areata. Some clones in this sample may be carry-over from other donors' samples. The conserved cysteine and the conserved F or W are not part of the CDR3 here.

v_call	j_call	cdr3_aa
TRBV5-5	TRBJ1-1	ASSFSVGGTEAF
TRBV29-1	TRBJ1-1	SVFRPSDTEAF
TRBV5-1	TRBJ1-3	ASSLELGGTIY
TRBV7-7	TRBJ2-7	ASSEGRGYEQY
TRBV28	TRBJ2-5	ASSLSLGVAGQETQY
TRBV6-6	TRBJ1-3	ASSSLGRRRTGNTIY
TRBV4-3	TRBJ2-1	ASSQVIAGAPNEQF
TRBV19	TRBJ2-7	ASSTGPTGNRYEQY
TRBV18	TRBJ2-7	ASSPGTGIVEQY
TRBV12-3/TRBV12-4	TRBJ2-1	ASSARTGGSNEQF
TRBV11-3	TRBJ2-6	ASSLGFGHRISGANVLT
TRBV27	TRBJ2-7	ASRGDNFYEQY
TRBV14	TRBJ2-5	ASSPFTSIREETQY
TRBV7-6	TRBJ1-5	ASSLGVNQPQH
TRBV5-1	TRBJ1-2	ASSIPGQGSGGYT
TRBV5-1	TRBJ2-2	ASSLEPSTGELF
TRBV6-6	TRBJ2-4	ASSYDSAPPA
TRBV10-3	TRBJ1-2	AISEAGVESNYGYT
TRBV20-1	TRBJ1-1	SARPLRTEAF
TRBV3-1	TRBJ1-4	ASGGNLGKLF